Below, 27 T cell receptor beta chains from the same sample are listed, as sequenced in a study of cytomegalovirus exposure and HLA in healthy donors (TCRdb year 2017). Library construction relied on the immunoSEQ multiplex PCR assay. A mixture of 60 forward primers for TCR Vbeta segments and 13 reverse primers for TCR Jbeta segments was used in the multiplex PCR. TCRdb holds this immuneACCESS table with in-frame rearrangements only. Some clones are missing; in checked studies, unresolved V genes explain under half, and the rest has no known cause. The sample table records under 200,000 clones; approximately 62% of these occur just once. Together, the top ten hold approximately 1.5% of the sample. Sequencing input: PBMCs. All receptors derive from a man in his fifties or sixties in good health and CMV-seronegative.

The chain uses TRBV28 and TRBJ2-4, with TRBD1 matching 9 bases. The CDR3 spans 18 residues. J was trimmed by 8 bases and V by 4 bases; bases with no gene match: 18. CDR1 is MDHEN, CDR2 SYDVKM, per germline. CDR3 nucleotide sequence: TGTGCCAGCAGTTCCCAAGGGGACAGGGCCCCGAATTGGTACATTCAGTACTTC. As protein: CASSSQGDRAPNWYIQYF.

The genes are TRBV9 and TRBJ2-2; 9 nucleotides agree with TRBD1. V was clipped by 0 bases and J by 4 bases; unmatched bases: 10. The CDR3 totals 18 residues. Germline values: CDR1 SGDLS, CDR2 YYNGEE. As DNA, the CDR3 is TGTGCCAGCAGCGTAGCCCTTACCGGGACAGGGCTCACCGGGGAGCTGTTTTTT. Translated, it gives CASSVALTGTGLTGELFF.

This clone was seen once. This sample includes further DNA sequences coding for the same CDR3. This rearrangement joins TRBV2 to TRBJ2-7; 10 bases fit TRBD2. The CDR3 extends over 14 amino acids. Germline lookup yields CDR1 SNHLY and CDR2 FYNNEI. The V segment lost 4 bases and the J segment 2 bases; nucleotides outside the gene matches: 2. This CDR3 is CASSGTSGPYEQYF. Here the CDR3 DNA reads TGTGCCAGCAGTGGGACTAGCGGCCCCTACGAGCAGTACTTC.

This chain uses TRBV5-4 with TRBJ2-7; TRBD2 matches 7 bases. Germline V lookup: CDR1 SGHNT, CDR2 YYREEE (reference sequence). Trimming at V came to 2 bases and at J to 2 bases, leaving 13 bases not matched to a gene. This CDR3 is built from 17 residues. CDR3 protein: CASSFGLAEGIPYEQYF. As DNA, the CDR3 is TGTGCCAGCAGCTTCGGGCTAGCGGAGGGAATCCCCTACGAGCAGTACTTC. The variable domain in full, with the rest retrieved from reference TRBV5-4 and TRBJ2-7, is ETGVTQSPTHLIKTRGQQVTLRCSSQSGHNTVSWYQQALGQGPQFIFQYYREEENGRGNFPPRFSGLQFPNYSSELNVNALELDDSALYLCASSFGLAEGIPYEQYFGPGTRLTVT.

The genes are TRBV10-3 and TRBJ2-6, with 7 nucleotides matching TRBD1. Germline V gene sequence: CDR1 ENHRY, CDR2 SYGVKD. Trimming took 7 bases from V and 0 from J; bases not matched to a gene: 12. This CDR3 comprises 18 residues. Written as DNA, the CDR3 is TGTGCCATCACCACGACGCCGGGACAGAGCTCTGGGGCCAACGTCCTGACTTTC. As protein: CAITTTPGQSSGANVLTF.

The chain combines TRBV25-1 with TRBJ1-1, with D possibly being TRBD1 (5 bases). Germline CDR1 and CDR2: MGHDK and SYGVNS. V was clipped by 9 bases and J by 3 bases, with 17 bases between them. This CDR3 region has 14 residues. CDR3 in amino acids: CASPTRDFHTEAFF. CDR3 in DNA: TGTGCCAGTCCAACCAGGGATTTCCACACTGAAGCTTTCTTT. Full variable domain (missing parts from reference TRBV25-1 and TRBJ1-1): EADIYQTPRYLVIGTGKKITLECSQTMGHDKMYWYQQDPGMELHLIHYSYGVNSTEKGDLSSESTVSRIRTEHFPLTLESARPSHTSQYLCASPTRDFHTEAFFGQGTRLTVV.

The CDR3 DNA is TGTGCCAGCAGTTTATTCGCGGTGAACACTGAAGCTTTCTTT. Its translation is CASSLFAVNTEAFF. The gene calls are TRBV28 and TRBJ1-1; D remains unclear. CDR3 length: 14 amino acids. CDR1 and CDR2 from the germline V gene are MDHEN and SYDVKM. With 1 base removed from V and 0 bases from J, the gap between germline ends came to 6 bases.

Worth noting for this clone: The sample contains more than one DNA sequence encoding this CDR3. The chain carries TRBV4-2 and TRBJ2-5; 10 bases are a match to TRBD2. Germline V lookup: CDR1 LGHNA, CDR2 YNFKEQ. After removal of 1 base from V and 2 bases from J, the junction contained 4 bases not matched to a gene. This CDR3 is built from 16 residues. The DNA of the CDR3 is TGTGCCAGCAGCCAAGTGGCTAGCGGGGGTCAAGAGACCCAGTACTTC. Protein product: CASSQVASGGQETQYF.

This rearrangement joins TRBV2 to TRBJ2-1; 11 nucleotides agree with TRBD2. With V trimmed by 2 bases and J by 10 bases, 7 bases remained unmatched. CDR1 and CDR2 (germline): SNHLY, FYNNEI. The CDR3 covers 15 residues. CDR3 residues: CASSEIAGGPGEQFF. CDR3 bases: TGTGCCAGCAGTGAAATAGCGGGGGGGCCAGGGGAGCAGTTCTTC. The whole variable domain, remainder taken from reference TRBV2 and TRBJ2-1, is EPEVTQTPSHQVTQMGQEVILRCVPISNHLYFYWYRQILGQKVEFLVSFYNNEISEKSEIFDDQFSVERPDGSNFTLKIRSTKLEDSAMYFCASSEIAGGPGEQFFGPGTRLTVL.

The chain combines TRBV15 with TRBJ1-5; 7 nucleotides match TRBD1. Germline CDR1 LNHNV, CDR2 YYDKDF (reference sequence). Unmatched junction bases numbered 11, after V lost 2 bases and J lost 4 bases. This CDR3 has 17 amino acids. The CDR3 bases are TGTGCCACCAGCAGACCCGACAGGGCGGACGGTAATCAGCCCCAGCATTTT. It translates to CATSRPDRADGNQPQHF.

The gene calls are TRBV7-6 and TRBJ2-7; 7 bases align to TRBD1. After removal of 7 bases from V and 1 base from J, the junction contained 7 bases not matched to a gene. Germline V gene data show CDR1 as SGHVS and CDR2 as FNYEAQ. The length of the CDR3 is 14 residues. Here the CDR3 reads CASTPRGQSYEQYF. The DNA of the CDR3 is TGTGCCAGCACCCCCCGGGGACAGTCCTACGAGCAGTACTTC.

There are a few counts of this clone. CDR3 loop: CASSSGTSGADTQYF. CDR3 sequence (DNA): TGCGCCAGCAGCTCCGGGACTAGCGGGGCAGATACGCAGTATTTT. This rearrangement joins TRBV5-1 to TRBJ2-3; the match to TRBD2 covers 13 bases. Unmatched junction bases numbered 2, after V lost 3 bases and J lost 4 bases. CDR1 is SGHRS, CDR2 YFSETQ, per germline. The CDR3 spans 15 residues. Supplemented by reference TRBV5-1 and TRBJ2-3, the full variable domain reads KAGVTQTPRYLIKTRGQQVTLSCSPISGHRSVSWYQQTPGQGLQFLFEYFSETQRNKGNFPGRFSGRQFSNSRSEMNVSTLELGDSALYLCASSSGTSGADTQYFGPGTRLTVL.

The chain has TRBV25-1 and TRBJ1-1; D uncertain. Germline CDR1 and CDR2: MGHDK and SYGVNS. CDR3 length: 14 amino acids. The V end lost 7 bases, the J end lost 4 bases, and 16 bases lay between the germline ends. CDR3 loop: CASTQGLYGTEAFF. The CDR3 nucleotides read TGTGCCAGCACCCAAGGACTTTACGGCACTGAAGCTTTCTTT.

V and J are TRBV5-1 and TRBJ1-2, with 8 bases matching TRBD1. CDR3 length equals 15 residues. J gave up 2 bases and V 0 bases, and 3 bases lay outside the gene matches. Germline V CDR1 and CDR2: SGHRS, YFSETQ. This CDR3 is CASSLGQGWNYGYTF. CDR3 bases: TGCGCCAGCAGCTTGGGACAGGGGTGGAACTATGGCTACACCTTC.

The V gene is TRBV7-9, the J gene TRBJ1-6; no firm D call. CDR1 and CDR2 from the germline V gene are SEHNR and FQNEAQ (reference sequence). The ends were cut back, 3 bases at V and 10 bases at J, with 13 bases in the middle. The CDR3 is 14 amino acids. The CDR3, as DNA: TGTGCCAGCAGCTTCCTGGGGAGCGGATCACCCCTCCACTTT. Its translation is CASSFLGSGSPLHF.

The chain uses TRBV5-1 and TRBJ1-1; a weak D match, TRBD1 (5 bases). Trimming stripped 0 bases from V and 3 bases from J, with 12 bases between. This CDR3 is 15 amino acids long. Germline V gives CDR1 SGHRS, CDR2 YFSETQ. The CDR3 protein is CASSLAGRGDTEAFF. The CDR3 region has the DNA TGCGCCAGCAGCTTGGCCGGTCGGGGGGACACTGAAGCTTTCTTT.

This clone has only a few counts. This chain connects TRBV4-2 to TRBJ2-1; 8 bases line up with TRBD2. Losses at the gene ends were 0 bases for V and 2 bases for J; bases not matched to a gene: 6. Germline CDR1 LGHNA, CDR2 YNFKEQ. The CDR3 sequence is 17 residues long. The CDR3 nucleotides are TGTGCCAGCAGCCAAGATCCGGGAGGGACTACCTACAATGAGCAGTTCTTC. Amino acids: CASSQDPGGTTYNEQFF.

The CDR3 reads CASGEGPSRIPYEQYF. The CDR3 DNA reads TGTGCCAGCGGGGAAGGCCCCTCGAGGATTCCTTACGAGCAGTACTTC. This chain uses TRBV6-1 with TRBJ2-7; unclear D gene. This CDR3 has 16 residues. CDR1 and CDR2 (germline): MNHNS, SASEGT. Trimming left V 8 bases short and J 4 bases short, with 24 bases between.

The chain joins TRBV28 to TRBJ2-7; the match to TRBD2 covers 9 bases. The junction had 5 bases not matched to a gene; V was cut back by 5 bases and J by 0 bases. The CDR3 consists of 15 residues. CDR1 MDHEN and CDR2 SYDVKM come from the germline V gene. The DNA for the CDR3 is TGTGCCAGCAGTCTTAGCGGGGGCCTCTCCTACGAGCAGTACTTC. This codes for CASSLSGGLSYEQYF.

V and J are TRBV10-3 and TRBJ1-1; D is uncertain. The CDR3 loop spans 13 amino acids. Germline V gives CDR1 ENHRY, CDR2 SYGVKD. Between the trimmed V and J ends, which lost 4 bases and 3 bases, there was a span of 9 bases. Here the CDR3 DNA reads TGTGCCATCAGTGTACAGTCTCACACTGAAGCTTTCTTT. As protein: CAISVQSHTEAFF.

The chain carries TRBV9 and TRBJ1-6; TRBD1 aligns across 10 bases. Trimming removed 3 bases from V and 0 bases from J; junction bases left unmatched: 12. Germline CDR1 is SGDLS and CDR2 is YYNGEE. The CDR3 consists of 20 residues. DNA of the CDR3: TGTGCCAGCAGCGGACAAGGACAGGGGGGTATTAGCTCCTATAATTCACCCCTCCACTTT. Protein sequence: CASSGQGQGGISSYNSPLHF.

The chain combines TRBV2 with TRBJ1-1; D possibly corresponds to TRBD1 (5 bases). V dropped 4 bases and J dropped 5 bases, with 14 bases sitting between them. Germline V gene lookup returns CDR1 SNHLY and CDR2 FYNNEI. This CDR3 has 14 amino acids. CDR3 DNA: TGTGCCAGCAGTGTTCTACAGGTGGGGACTGAAGCTTTCTTT. Translating it yields CASSVLQVGTEAFF. Drawing the rest from reference TRBV2 and TRBJ1-1, the complete variable domain is EPEVTQTPSHQVTQMGQEVILRCVPISNHLYFYWYRQILGQKVEFLVSFYNNEISEKSEIFDDQFSVERPDGSNFTLKIRSTKLEDSAMYFCASSVLQVGTEAFFGQGTRLTVV.

This clone was observed a handful of times. Here the CDR3 reads CASSFTGGNTEAFF. For the CDR3, the DNA is TGTGCCAGCAGCTTCACAGGGGGTAACACTGAAGCTTTCTTT. The V gene is TRBV2, the J gene TRBJ1-1; TRBD1 matches at 8 bases. CDR3 length: 14 residues. V lost 6 bases and J lost 2; bases outside the gene matches: 5. Germline values: CDR1 SNHLY, CDR2 FYNNEI.

V is TRBV19 and J is TRBJ2-6; D is perhaps TRBD1 (6 bases). The V end lost 1 base, the J end lost 1 base, and 8 bases lay between the germline ends. This CDR3 contains 16 residues. CDR1 and CDR2 (germline): LNHDA, SQIVND (reference sequence). CDR3 DNA: TGTGCCAGTAGTATAGTGAGGGGGTCTGGGGCCAACGTCCTGACTTTC. Translation gives CASSIVRGSGANVLTF.

The V call is TRBV5-4, the J call TRBJ2-6; D not certain. V lost 2 bases and J 0 bases, leaving 12 bases between the germline ends. The CDR3 sequence is 17 residues long. Germline V lookup: CDR1 SGHNT, CDR2 YYREEE (reference sequence). The CDR3 bases are TGTGCCAGCAGCTTAGTACTCCCCGGCTCTGGGGCCAACGTCCTGACTTTC. Translation: CASSLVLPGSGANVLTF. The full variable domain, with the rest looked up from reference TRBV5-4 and TRBJ2-6, is ETGVTQSPTHLIKTRGQQVTLRCSSQSGHNTVSWYQQALGQGPQFIFQYYREEENGRGNFPPRFSGLQFPNYSSELNVNALELDDSALYLCASSLVLPGSGANVLTFGAGSRLTVL.

CDR3 sequence reads: CASSQEPGPRPGAELFF. The CDR3, as DNA: TGCGCCAGCAGCCAAGAACCGGGGCCCAGACCGGGAGCCGAGCTGTTTTTT. The chain carries TRBV4-1 and TRBJ2-2; perhaps TRBD2 as D (6 bases). This CDR3 has 17 amino acids. V gave up 0 bases and J gave up 11 bases, with 22 bases separating them. Germline V gene sequence: CDR1 MGHRA, CDR2 YSYEKL.

The chain links TRBV7-2 to TRBJ1-4; maybe TRBD1 (5 bases). Germline CDR1 reads SGHTA; CDR2 reads FQGNSA. The CDR3 length is 14 residues. With 3 bases removed from V and 4 bases from J, the gap between germline ends came to 9 bases. CDR3 sequence reads: CASSFDRNNEKLFF. The CDR3 coding sequence is TGTGCCAGCAGCTTCGACAGAAATAATGAAAAACTGTTTTTT.